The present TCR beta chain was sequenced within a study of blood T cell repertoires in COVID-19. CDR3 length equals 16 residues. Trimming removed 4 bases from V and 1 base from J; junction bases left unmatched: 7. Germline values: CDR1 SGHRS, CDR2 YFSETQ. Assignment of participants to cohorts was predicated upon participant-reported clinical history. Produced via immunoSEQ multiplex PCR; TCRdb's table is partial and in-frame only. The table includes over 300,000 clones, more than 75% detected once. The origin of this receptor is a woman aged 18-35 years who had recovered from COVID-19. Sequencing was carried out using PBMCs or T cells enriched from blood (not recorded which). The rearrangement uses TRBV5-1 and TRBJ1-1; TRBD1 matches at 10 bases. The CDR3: CASSPGTGVKNTEAFF. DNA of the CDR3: TGCGCCAGCAGCCCCGGGACAGGGGTTAAGAACACTGAAGCTTTCTTT.